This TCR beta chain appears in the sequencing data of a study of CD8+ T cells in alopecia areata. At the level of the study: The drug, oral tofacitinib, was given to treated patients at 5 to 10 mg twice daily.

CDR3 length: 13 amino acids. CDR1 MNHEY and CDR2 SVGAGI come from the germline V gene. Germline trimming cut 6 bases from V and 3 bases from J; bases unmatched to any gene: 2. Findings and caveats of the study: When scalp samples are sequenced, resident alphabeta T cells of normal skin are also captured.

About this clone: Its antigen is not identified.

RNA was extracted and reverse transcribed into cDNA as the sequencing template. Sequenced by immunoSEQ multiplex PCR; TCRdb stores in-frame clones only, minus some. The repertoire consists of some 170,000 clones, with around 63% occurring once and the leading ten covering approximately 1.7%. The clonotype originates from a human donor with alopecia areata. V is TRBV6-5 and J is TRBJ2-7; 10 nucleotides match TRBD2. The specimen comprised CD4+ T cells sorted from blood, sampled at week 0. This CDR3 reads CASRRLAGYEQYF. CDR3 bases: TGTGCCAGCAGAAGACTAGCGGGCTACGAGCAGTACTTC.